These 23 T cell receptor beta chains share one sample of origin, sequenced in a study of blood T cells in healthy people across ages. Through a sample-barcoded 5' primer and a J-beta primer mix, a second PCR was run for about 7 to 12 cycles. TCRdb re-derived calls from the 5' RACE reads in MiXCR, one entry per CDR3 protein. The sample holds about 640,000 distinct CDR3 sequences; roughly 58% are singletons and the top ten take approximately 37%. Sequencing used blood. These receptors were taken from a man in his 60s in good health.

The J gene is TRBJ1-5, the V gene TRBV2; D not resolved. V was shortened by 5 bases and J by 8 bases, with 19 bases between the two germline ends. The CDR3 is 15 amino acids. Looked up from germline, CDR1 is SNHLY and CDR2 is FYNNEI. CDR3 in amino acids: CASSREEPPSKPQHF. CDR3 DNA: TGTGCCAGCAGTCGTGAGGAGCCCCCGAGCAAGCCCCAGCATTTT.

This clonotype occurred a few times. The chain employs TRBV4-1 and TRBJ1-2; D remains ambiguous. The CDR3 spans 13 residues. The V and J ends lost 0 bases and 1 base respectively, with 3 bases between them. Per the germline V gene, CDR1 is MGHRA and CDR2 is YSYEKL. CDR3 sequence: CASSQDNNYGYTF. CDR3 bases: TGCGCCAGCAGCCAAGACAATAACTATGGCTACACCTTC.

This sequence joins TRBV12-3 or TRBV12-4 and TRBJ2-7; D remains unclear. Trimming stripped 3 bases from V and 2 bases from J, with 8 bases between. The CDR3 has 13 amino acids. The DNA of the CDR3 is TGTGCCAGCAGTTTTCACACAACCTACGAGCAGTACTTC. It translates to CASSFHTTYEQYF.

The gene calls are TRBV12-3 or TRBV12-4 and TRBJ2-1; D perhaps matches TRBD1 (6 bases). The CDR3 loop spans 12 amino acids. Trimming pared 6 bases from V and 11 bases from J, leaving 14 bases between. The CDR3 region has the DNA TGTGCCAGCAGCTCAACAACAGGGCAGCAGTTCTTC. Protein: CASSSTTGQQFF.

This clonotype was found many times. The chain uses TRBV6-2 or TRBV6-3 and TRBJ2-5; 10 bases match TRBD2. From germline, CDR1 is MNHEY and CDR2 SVGEGT. V was pared by 5 bases and J by 1 base, with 4 bases of the junction left unmatched. There are 15 residues in the CDR3. This CDR3 reads CASSLLAGPQETQYF. The CDR3 DNA is TGTGCCAGCAGTCTACTAGCGGGGCCCCAAGAGACCCAGTACTTC.

This chain joins TRBV6-1 and TRBJ2-5; D remains ambiguous. The J call is doubtful: the DNA matches TRBJ2-7 better. This CDR3 has 15 amino acids. Per germline, CDR1 MNHNS and CDR2 SASEGT. The CDR3 here is CASSGSRWSSGEQYF. DNA for the CDR3: TGTGCCAGCAGTGGGTCCAGGTGGAGCTCCGGCGAGCAGTACTTC.

This clonotype showed up just a few times. The genes are TRBV11-2 and TRBJ2-6; 7 bases line up with TRBD1. The J segment lost 4 bases and the V segment lost 6 bases, leaving 3 bases of the junction unmatched. This CDR3 region has 14 residues. Germline values: CDR1 SGHAT, CDR2 FQNNGV. The CDR3 DNA sequence: TGTGCCAGCAGTAGGGGGCACGGGGCCAACGTCCTGACTTTC. It translates to CASSRGHGANVLTF. Complete variable domain (other parts from reference TRBV11-2 and TRBJ2-6): EAGVAQSPRYKIIEKRQSVAFWCNPISGHATLYWYQQILGQGPKLLIQFQNNGVVDDSQLPKDRFSAERLKGVDSTLKIQPAKLEDSAVYLCASSRGHGANVLTFGAGSRLTVL.

This clonotype was observed a few times. This sequence joins TRBV6-1 and TRBJ1-4; 7 nucleotides match TRBD1. The CDR3 covers 17 residues. V lost 0 bases and J lost 1; bases outside the gene matches: 5. Germline values: CDR1 MNHNS, CDR2 SASEGT. The CDR3 bases are TGTGCCAGCAGTGAAGCTGCGGGACAGATAACTAATGAAAAACTGTTTTTT. Translating it yields CASSEAAGQITNEKLFF.

V gene TRBV5-1 combines with J gene TRBJ2-1; TRBD2 matches at 7 bases. The CDR3 sequence is 14 residues long. From germline, CDR1 is SGHRS and CDR2 YFSETQ. V shed 4 bases and J 6 bases; nucleotides not matched to a gene: 7. CDR3 sequence (DNA): TGCGCCAGCAGCATGGGACTAACCTCCAATGAGCAGTTCTTC. Translated: CASSMGLTSNEQFF.

This clonotype was seen a few times. The genes are TRBV5-6 and TRBJ2-1; 10 bases are a match to TRBD2. After removal of 2 bases from V and 10 bases from J, the junction contained 0 bases not matched to a gene. The germline V gene has CDR1 SGHDT and CDR2 YYEEEE. CDR3 length: 12 residues. CDR3 region: CASSFSGGEQFF. In DNA form, the CDR3 reads TGTGCCAGCAGCTTTAGCGGGGGGGAGCAGTTCTTC.

This chain joins TRBV21-1 and TRBJ2-7; TRBD2, the D gene given by the table, was not confirmed from the DNA. TRBV21-1 is an annotated pseudogene. CDR3 length: 17 amino acids. Here the CDR3 DNA reads TGTGCCAGCAGCCTCGGGACTAGCGGGGGCCCCTCCTACGAGCAGTACTTC. Its translation: CASSLGTSGGPSYEQYF.

The rearrangement uses TRBV14 and TRBJ1-1, with D uncertain. The CDR3 has 16 residues. V was shortened by 0 bases and J by 0 bases, with 11 bases between the two germline ends. Per germline, CDR1 SGHDN and CDR2 FVKESK. CDR3 sequence reads: CASSQDLRWMNTEAFF. The DNA of the CDR3 is TGTGCCAGCAGCCAAGATCTTCGGTGGATGAACACTGAAGCTTTCTTT.

This clonotype was seen a few times. The rearrangement joins TRBV6-1 to TRBJ2-5, with 7 bases matching TRBD1. CDR1 is MNHNS, CDR2 SASEGT, per germline. The CDR3 sequence is 12 residues long. V gave up 5 bases and J gave up 11 bases; unmatched junction bases: 8. This chain's CDR3 is CASSSGGNEQYF. The CDR3, as DNA: TGTGCCAGCAGTTCAGGGGGTAATGAGCAGTACTTC.

The V gene is TRBV7-6, the J gene TRBJ1-4, with 8 nucleotides matching TRBD1. The CDR3 extends over 14 amino acids. Unmatched junction bases numbered 5, after V lost 1 base and J lost 10 bases. In germline, CDR1 is SGHVS, CDR2 FNYEAQ. As DNA, the CDR3 is TGTGCCAGCAGCTTAGACGGACAGGGCGGAAAACTGTTTTTT. Its translation: CASSLDGQGGKLFF.

The gene calls are TRBV20-1 and TRBJ1-6, with a tentative D call TRBD1 (5 bases). Trimming pared 5 bases from V and 7 bases from J, leaving 12 bases between. Per germline, CDR1 DFQATT and CDR2 SNEGSKA (reference sequence). There are 13 residues in the CDR3. CDR3 coding DNA: TGCAGTGCTCGGGGGTATAGGAATTCACCCCTCCACTTT. Protein product: CSARGYRNSPLHF.

The chain recombines TRBV12-3 or TRBV12-4 with TRBJ2-1; TRBD2 matches at 9 bases. Trimming removed 4 bases from V and 6 bases from J; junction bases left unmatched: 19. The CDR3 is 19 amino acids. The CDR3, as DNA: TGTGCCAGCAGTTCCTTTTCCTTTGAGAGCGCGGGGGGGCGCAATGAGCAGTTCTTC. Translating it yields CASSSFSFESAGGRNEQFF.

A note on this clonotype: This may stem from a read error, because a much larger clone lies one nucleotide away. The chain uses TRBV20-1 and TRBJ2-1; D possibly corresponds to TRBD2 (6 bases). The DNA end lines up better with TRBJ2-7; the J call may be wrong. The CDR3 length is 15 residues. Germline assignment: CDR1 DFQATT and CDR2 SNEGSKA (reference sequence). The CDR3 is CSARDLGGADNEQYF. CDR3 coding DNA: TGCAGTGCTAGAGATCTTGGCGGGGCCGACAATGAGCAGTACTTC.

The rearrangement joins TRBV19 to TRBJ2-7, with D hard to call. CDR3 length: 13 residues. Trimming removed 10 bases at V and 5 bases at J, with 18 bases between. Looked up from germline, CDR1 is LNHDA and CDR2 is SQIVND (reference sequence). CDR3 coding DNA: TGTGCCACCGGTGGGTACCCGTTTGACGAGCAGTACTTC. This codes for CATGGYPFDEQYF.

This clonotype was counted a single time. This sequence joins TRBV28 and TRBJ2-5; TRBD1 matches 7 bases. Germline V gene sequence: CDR1 MDHEN, CDR2 SYDVKM. There are 15 residues in the CDR3. V lost 0 bases and J lost 1; bases outside the gene matches: 2. CDR3 nucleotide sequence: TGTGCCAGCAGTTTATGGACAGGGAGCCAAGAGACCCAGTACTTC. Its protein is CASSLWTGSQETQYF.

The chain couples TRBV7-9 to TRBJ2-7, with 10 bases identical to TRBD2. J lost 3 bases, V lost 7 bases, and 6 bases had no gene match. Germline CDR1 is SEHNR and CDR2 is FQNEAQ (reference sequence). This CDR3 contains 14 residues. CDR3 in DNA: TGTGCCAGCAACTTCCTAGCGGGGGACTACGAGCAGTACTTC. Translated: CASNFLAGDYEQYF. Complete variable domain (other parts from reference TRBV7-9 and TRBJ2-7): DTGVSQNPRHKITKRGQNVTFRCDPISEHNRLYWYRQTLGQGPEFLTYFQNEAQLEKSRLLSDRFSAERPKGSFSTLEIQRTEQGDSAMYLCASNFLAGDYEQYFGPGTRLTVT.

This clonotype was counted once. The CDR3 DNA sequence: TGTGCCATCGGACCGCGACAGGGGGCTAACTATGGCTACACCTTC. Its translation: CAIGPRQGANYGYTF. The V gene is TRBV10-3, the J gene TRBJ1-2; 9 nucleotides match TRBD1. The CDR3 sequence is 15 residues long. CDR1 and CDR2 (germline): ENHRY, SYGVKD. The trim removed 8 bases at V and 0 bases at J, leaving 7 bases unmatched.

The V and J genes are TRBV18 and TRBJ1-2; D gene unclear. The CDR3 has 12 residues. Germline lookup yields CDR1 KGHSH and CDR2 LQKENI. The V end lost 8 bases, the J end lost 4 bases, and 11 bases lay between the germline ends. The CDR3 DNA is TGTGCCAGCGCACGTCCCAGCTATGGCTACACCTTC. It yields the protein CASARPSYGYTF. Filled out from reference TRBV18 and TRBJ1-2, the complete variable domain reads NAGVMQNPRHLVRRRGQEARLRCSPMKGHSHVYWYRQLPEEGLKFMVYLQKENIIDESGMPKERFSAEFPKEGPSILRIQQVVRGDSAAYFCASARPSYGYTFGSGTRLTVV.

This rearrangement joins TRBV12-3 or TRBV12-4 to TRBJ2-1; 12 nucleotides agree with TRBD2. The CDR3 has 15 residues. V dropped 8 bases and J dropped 5; count of bases not matched to a gene: 7. The CDR3 loop is CASGQTSGGHNEQFF. The CDR3 bases are TGTGCCAGCGGCCAGACTAGCGGGGGACACAATGAGCAGTTCTTC.